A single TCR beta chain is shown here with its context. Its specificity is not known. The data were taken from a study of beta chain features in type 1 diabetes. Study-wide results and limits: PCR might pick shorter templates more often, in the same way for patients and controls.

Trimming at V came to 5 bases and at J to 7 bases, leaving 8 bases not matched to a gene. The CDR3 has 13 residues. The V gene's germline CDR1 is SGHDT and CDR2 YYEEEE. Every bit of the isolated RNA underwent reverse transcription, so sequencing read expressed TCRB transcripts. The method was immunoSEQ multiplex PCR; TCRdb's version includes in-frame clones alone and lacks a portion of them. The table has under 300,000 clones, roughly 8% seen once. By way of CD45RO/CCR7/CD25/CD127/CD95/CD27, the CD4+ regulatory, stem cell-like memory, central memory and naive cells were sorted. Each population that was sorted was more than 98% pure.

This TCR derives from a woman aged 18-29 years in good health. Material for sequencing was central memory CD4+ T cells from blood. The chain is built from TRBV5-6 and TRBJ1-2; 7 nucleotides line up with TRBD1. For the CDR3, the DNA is TGTGCCAGCAGGACGGGACAGCTGCGTGGCTACACCTTC. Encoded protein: CASRTGQLRGYTF.